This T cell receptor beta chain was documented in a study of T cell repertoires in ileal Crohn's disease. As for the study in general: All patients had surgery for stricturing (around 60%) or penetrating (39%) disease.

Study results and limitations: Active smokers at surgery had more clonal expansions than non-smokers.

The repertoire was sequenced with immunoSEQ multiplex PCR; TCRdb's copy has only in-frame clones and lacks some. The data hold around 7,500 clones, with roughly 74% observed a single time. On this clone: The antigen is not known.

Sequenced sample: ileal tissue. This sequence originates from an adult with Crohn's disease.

CDR3 nucleotide sequence: TGTGCCAGCAGCTTAGTGAGGATTCAGCCCCAGCATTTT. Protein product: CASSLVRIQPQHF. V usage is TRBV7-8 and J usage is TRBJ1-5, with no clear D. Germline V gives CDR1 SGHVS, CDR2 FQNEAQ. V was cut by 1 base and J by 6 bases, with 7 bases left in between. The CDR3 consists of 13 residues.